The entry below describes one T cell receptor beta chain. The antigen remains unidentified. CDR3 size: 16 residues. V shed 5 bases and J shed 3 bases, with 17 bases lying between them. The V gene's germline CDR1 is MGHRA and CDR2 YSYEKL. Produced via immunoSEQ multiplex PCR; TCRdb's table is partial and in-frame only. In the table there are about 130,000 clones, about 88% of which are singletons. This sample is drawn from a study of T cell responses to AZD1222 COVID-19 vaccine. Whole-study context: Pooling of second doses given at about 4 or about 12 weeks was done.

General observations from the study: Across the whole spike, CD4 TCRs peaked at regions 160-218 and 743-854.

The sample consisted of peripheral blood, taken on day 0 of AZD1222 vaccination. This receptor was taken from an adult in good health. The chain joins TRBV4-1 to TRBJ1-5; no clear D gene. The CDR3 loop reads CASSTQSAQINQPQHF. DNA of the CDR3: TGCGCCAGCAGCACTCAGTCGGCTCAGATCAATCAGCCCCAGCATTTT.